This T cell receptor beta chain derives from a study of CD8 T cells in ankylosing spondylitis. Points from the study as a whole: Typical of ankylosing spondylitis blood, it appeared, was a TCR beta motif of under 10 highly homologous variants. Matched ankylosing spondylitis synovial fluid reportedly contained a significantly enriched population of disease-linked clones.

This clonotype was recorded many times. Its antigen remains unidentified. This CDR3 spans 15 amino acids. Looked up from germline, CDR1 is DFQATT and CDR2 is SNEGSKA (reference sequence). The ends lost 2 bases at V and 5 bases at J; junction bases unmatched: 10. As the method for making TCR beta libraries, quantitative 5'-RACE with molecular barcodes was used. In TCRdb, the 5' RACE reads were re-called with MiXCR into one record per CDR3 protein. The table has under 250,000 distinct CDR3 sequences, roughly a tenth seen once; the top ten hold under 7%. The chain recombines TRBV20-1 with TRBJ2-5, with 8 bases aligning to TRBD2. Sequencing used blood, either unsorted or a sorted T cell fraction (not recorded which). This receptor was obtained from a male donor with ankylosing spondylitis or in good health (not recorded which). The CDR3 region has the DNA TGCAGTGCTAGATTGGTAGCGGGACCTGAGGAGACCCAGTACTTC. Protein product: CSARLVAGPEETQYF.